The T cell receptor (beta chain) described here comes from a study of T-cell memory formation after mild COVID-19. Study as a whole: TCR clusters largely stayed donor specific.

The trim removed 2 bases at V and 6 bases at J, leaving 3 bases unmatched. In germline, CDR1 is SGHRS, CDR2 YFSETQ. The CDR3 runs 13 residues. General study results and limits: Contracting CD4+ clones sat mainly in CM and EM; CD8+ in EMRA. CD4/CD8 balance held among clones contracting day 15 to 85, and later expanders leaned CD4+.

Employing constant-segment primers, 5'RACE generated TCR alpha and TCR beta cDNA libraries bearing sample barcodes and UMIs. TCRdb passed the 5' RACE reads through MiXCR, listing each CDR3 protein once. The sample has 500,000 to 550,000 distinct CDR3 sequences; about a fifth are singletons. This clonotype has more than one count but fewer than ten. The antigen remains undetermined. The sequenced material came from PBMCs or a T cell subset sorted from them (not recorded which). The chain is built from TRBV5-1 and TRBJ2-3, with TRBD2 matching 7 bases. The TCR comes from an adult woman who had mild COVID-19 (a few samples of this study predate the infection). Cell type and time point are not known. The DNA of the CDR3 is TGCGCCAGCAGCTTACGGGGGGATGATACGCAGTATTTT. This codes for CASSLRGDDTQYF.